These 19 T cell receptor beta chains came from one sample sequenced in a study of blood T cell repertoires in COVID-19. This table comes from immunoSEQ multiplex PCR, and its TCRdb copy is limited to in-frame clones, with some not included. This sample carries about 160,000 clones, 81% of them seen once, and the ten largest clones take about 5.8%. Specimen: PBMCs or T cells enriched from blood (not recorded which). The receptor set was obtained from a woman in her forties with acute COVID-19.

This clone was seen a few times. The chain couples TRBV19 to TRBJ2-2, with 7 bases lining up with TRBD2. J lost 4 bases, V lost 8 bases, and 7 bases had no gene match. Germline V gene lookup returns CDR1 LNHDA and CDR2 SQIVND (reference sequence). The CDR3 is 14 amino acids. The CDR3 nucleotides read TGTGCCAGTGTTAGCGGGTTGGGCACCGGGGAGCTGTTTTTT. This gives the protein CASVSGLGTGELFF. The whole variable domain, remainder taken from reference TRBV19 and TRBJ2-2, is DGGITQSPKYLFRKEGQNVTLSCEQNLNHDAMYWYRQDPGQGLRLIYYSQIVNDFQKGDIAEGYSVSREKKESFPLTVTSAQKNPTAFYLCASVSGLGTGELFFGEGSRLTVL.

The rearrangement joins TRBV9 to TRBJ1-1, with D possibly matching TRBD1 (5 bases). The V gene's germline CDR1 is SGDLS and CDR2 YYNGEE. The length of the CDR3 is 13 residues. V was pared by 3 bases and J by 3 bases, with 9 bases between. The CDR3 region is CASSAGPYTEAFF. As DNA, the CDR3 is TGTGCCAGCAGCGCAGGGCCATACACTGAAGCTTTCTTT.

The gene calls are TRBV24-1 and TRBJ2-5; TRBD2 matches 7 bases. V was clipped by 3 bases and J by 4 bases; unmatched bases: 10. Germline CDR1 reads KGHDR; CDR2 reads SFDVKD. The CDR3 is 16 amino acids. CDR3 in amino acids: CATSDPLGGSLETQYF. In DNA form, the CDR3 reads TGTGCCACCAGTGATCCCCTCGGGGGGTCGTTAGAGACCCAGTACTTC.

The CDR3 region has the DNA TGTGCCAGCAGTTCTTGGACAGGGTACGGCTACACCTTC. It specifies CASSSWTGYGYTF. The chain carries TRBV27 and TRBJ1-2, with 8 bases aligning to TRBD1. This CDR3 contains 13 residues. Germline CDR1 MNHEY, CDR2 SMNVEV (reference sequence). V was clipped by 4 bases and J by 8 bases; unmatched bases: 6.

The gene calls are TRBV5-1 and TRBJ2-3; D unresolved. Germline V lookup: CDR1 SGHRS, CDR2 YFSETQ. Trimming removed 3 bases from V and 3 bases from J, with 8 bases in between. The CDR3 has 13 amino acids. The CDR3 DNA reads as TGCGCCAGCAGCTCCGGTTTTACAGATACGCAGTATTTT. It specifies CASSSGFTDTQYF.

This chain links TRBV4-1 with TRBJ2-1; a possible D gene is TRBD2 (5 bases). The CDR3 totals 16 residues. Per the germline V gene, CDR1 is MGHRA and CDR2 is YSYEKL. The V end was cut by 3 bases, the J end by 4 bases, with 16 bases between. This chain's CDR3 is CASSQPGLAPYNEQFF. For the CDR3, the DNA is TGCGCCAGCAGCCAGCCCGGGCTAGCTCCTTACAATGAGCAGTTCTTC.

The chain is built from TRBV23-1 and TRBJ2-7; possible D gene TRBD2, 5 bases. TRBV23-1 falls under the ORF class, with uncertain function. CDR3 length equals 20 residues. Trimming took off 2 bases at V and 2 bases at J, with 28 bases between the two ends. The CDR3 is CASSQKYPKGPRVGAYEQYF. CDR3 in DNA: TGCGCCAGCAGTCAAAAGTACCCGAAGGGTCCTAGGGTCGGGGCCTACGAGCAGTACTTC.

V is TRBV29-1 and J is TRBJ1-1; 9 bases match TRBD1. The CDR3 runs 14 residues. Germline values: CDR1 SQVTM, CDR2 ANQGSEA. After removal of 2 bases from V and 6 bases from J, the junction contained 7 bases not matched to a gene. The CDR3 DNA is TGCAGCGTTGAATCCGGGACAGGGAGGTCTGAAGCTTTCTTT. This encodes CSVESGTGRSEAFF.

The chain couples TRBV9 to TRBJ1-1, with D hard to call. The CDR3 loop spans 14 amino acids. Per the germline V gene, CDR1 is SGDLS and CDR2 is YYNGEE. V shed 0 bases and J shed 3 bases, with 9 bases lying between them. The CDR3 region has the DNA TGTGCCAGCAGCGTAGCGCAGCGGGACACTGAAGCTTTCTTT. Translating gives CASSVAQRDTEAFF.

The V gene is TRBV7-6, the J gene TRBJ2-3; 10 bases fit TRBD2. The germline V gene has CDR1 SGHVS and CDR2 FNYEAQ. V was clipped by 6 bases and J by 2 bases; unmatched bases: 5. CDR3 size: 15 residues. The chain's CDR3 is CASRSSGSPTDTQYF. The CDR3 bases are TGTGCCAGCAGGTCTAGCGGGAGTCCCACAGATACGCAGTATTTT.

The genes are TRBV14 and TRBJ2-7, with 7 nucleotides matching TRBD2. CDR3 length: 15 residues. Germline values: CDR1 SGHDN, CDR2 FVKESK. Germline trimming cut 3 bases from V and 0 bases from J; bases unmatched to any gene: 5. CDR3 nucleotides: TGTGCCAGCAGCCAGACTAGCAAACGCTCCTACGAGCAGTACTTC. This translates into CASSQTSKRSYEQYF.

The chain carries TRBV5-1 and TRBJ2-7; 8 bases map to TRBD1. Germline V gene lookup returns CDR1 SGHRS and CDR2 YFSETQ. This CDR3 has 16 residues. J lost 3 bases, V lost 3 bases, and 11 bases had no gene match. CDR3 loop: CASSYTTGAGVYEQYF. Written as DNA, the CDR3 is TGCGCCAGCAGCTATACGACAGGGGCCGGCGTCTACGAGCAGTACTTC.

The chain couples TRBV4-2 to TRBJ1-5, with 10 nucleotides matching TRBD1. Germline assignment: CDR1 LGHNA and CDR2 YNFKEQ. The CDR3 spans 16 residues. V dropped 2 bases and J dropped 7; count of bases not matched to a gene: 8. CDR3 in DNA: TGTGCCAGCAGCCAATCGGGACAGGGGATTGGGCAGCCCCAGCATTTT. It is translated as CASSQSGQGIGQPQHF.

The J gene is TRBJ2-5, the V gene TRBV7-9; a weak D match, TRBD2 (6 bases). The CDR3 loop spans 13 amino acids. V was pared by 5 bases and J by 4 bases, with 11 bases between. Germline CDR1 and CDR2: SEHNR and FQNEAQ (reference sequence). The CDR3, as DNA: TGTGCCAGCAGCCCGGGGGTGGCAGAGACCCAGTACTTC. This sequence encodes CASSPGVAETQYF.

The genes are TRBV6-1 and TRBJ1-4; TRBD1 matches 7 bases. The CDR3 is made up of 20 amino acids. V trimming: 3 bases; J trimming: 2 bases; junction bases outside the gene matches: 18. Germline CDR1 reads MNHNS; CDR2 reads SASEGT. CDR3 nucleotides: TGTGCCAGCAGTGAGATGGGTAGGGGGCGGGGATTTTTCACTAATGAAAAACTGTTTTTT. This gives the protein CASSEMGRGRGFFTNEKLFF.

The V and J genes are TRBV15 and TRBJ2-2; perhaps TRBD2 as D (5 bases). CDR1 and CDR2 (germline): LNHNV, YYDKDF (reference sequence). With 5 bases removed from V and 4 bases from J, the gap between germline ends came to 8 bases. The CDR3 sequence is 13 residues long. The CDR3 DNA reads as TGTGCCACCAGCCTAAGCGGCACCGGGGAGCTGTTTTTT. Translated: CATSLSGTGELFF.

CDR3 loop: CASSLDRSEAFF. CDR3 DNA: TGCGCCAGCAGCTTGGACAGGTCTGAAGCTTTCTTT. The chain couples TRBV5-1 to TRBJ1-1; D might be TRBD1 (5 bases). The V and J ends lost 0 bases and 6 bases respectively, with 6 bases between them. This CDR3 region has 12 residues. Germline V gene data show CDR1 as SGHRS and CDR2 as YFSETQ. Combining the CDR3 with reference TRBV5-1 and TRBJ1-1 gives the whole variable domain KAGVTQTPRYLIKTRGQQVTLSCSPISGHRSVSWYQQTPGQGLQFLFEYFSETQRNKGNFPGRFSGRQFSNSRSEMNVSTLELGDSALYLCASSLDRSEAFFGQGTRLTVV.

The rearrangement joins TRBV18 to TRBJ1-5; no reliable D call. This CDR3 spans 14 amino acids. Trimming left V 1 base short and J 4 bases short, with 8 bases between. Germline loops: CDR1 KGHSH, CDR2 LQKENI. The DNA for the CDR3 is TGTGCCAGCTCACCACAGGAGGGTAATCAGCCCCAGCATTTT. It translates to CASSPQEGNQPQHF.

The chain links TRBV11-2 to TRBJ1-1; D is possibly TRBD1 (6 bases). Germline V CDR1 and CDR2: SGHAT, FQNNGV. The CDR3 has 14 residues. V was cut by 5 bases and J by 4 bases, with 14 bases left in between. This CDR3 is CASSTLSGVTEAFF. CDR3 nucleotides: TGTGCCAGCAGCACCCTCTCAGGGGTCACTGAAGCTTTCTTT.